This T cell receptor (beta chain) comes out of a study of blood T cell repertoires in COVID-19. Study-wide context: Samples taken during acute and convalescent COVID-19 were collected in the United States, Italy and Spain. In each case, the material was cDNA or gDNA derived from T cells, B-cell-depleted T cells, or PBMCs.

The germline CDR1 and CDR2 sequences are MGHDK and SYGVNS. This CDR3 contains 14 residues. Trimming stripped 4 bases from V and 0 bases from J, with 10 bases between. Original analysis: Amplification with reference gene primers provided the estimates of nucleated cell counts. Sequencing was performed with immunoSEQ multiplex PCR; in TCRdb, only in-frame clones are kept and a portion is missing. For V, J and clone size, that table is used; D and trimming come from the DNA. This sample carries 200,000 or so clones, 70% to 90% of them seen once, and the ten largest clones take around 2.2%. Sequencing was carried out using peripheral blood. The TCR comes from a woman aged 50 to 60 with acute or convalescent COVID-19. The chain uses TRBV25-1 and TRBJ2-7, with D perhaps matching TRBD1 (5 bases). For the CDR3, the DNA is TGTGCCAGCAGTGTCTTCGACAGCTCCTACGAGCAGTACTTC. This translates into CASSVFDSSYEQYF.